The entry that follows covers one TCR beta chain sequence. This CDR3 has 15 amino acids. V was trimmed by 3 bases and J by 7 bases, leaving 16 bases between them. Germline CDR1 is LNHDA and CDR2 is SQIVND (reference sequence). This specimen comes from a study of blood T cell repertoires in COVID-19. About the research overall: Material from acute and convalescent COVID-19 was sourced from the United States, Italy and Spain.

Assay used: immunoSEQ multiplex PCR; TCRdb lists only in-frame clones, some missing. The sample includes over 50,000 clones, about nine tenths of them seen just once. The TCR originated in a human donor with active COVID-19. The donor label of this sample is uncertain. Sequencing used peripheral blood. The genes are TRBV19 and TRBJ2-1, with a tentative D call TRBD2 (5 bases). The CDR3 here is CASSISGKGANEQFF. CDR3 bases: TGTGCCAGTAGTATTTCGGGGAAGGGTGCAAATGAGCAGTTCTTC.